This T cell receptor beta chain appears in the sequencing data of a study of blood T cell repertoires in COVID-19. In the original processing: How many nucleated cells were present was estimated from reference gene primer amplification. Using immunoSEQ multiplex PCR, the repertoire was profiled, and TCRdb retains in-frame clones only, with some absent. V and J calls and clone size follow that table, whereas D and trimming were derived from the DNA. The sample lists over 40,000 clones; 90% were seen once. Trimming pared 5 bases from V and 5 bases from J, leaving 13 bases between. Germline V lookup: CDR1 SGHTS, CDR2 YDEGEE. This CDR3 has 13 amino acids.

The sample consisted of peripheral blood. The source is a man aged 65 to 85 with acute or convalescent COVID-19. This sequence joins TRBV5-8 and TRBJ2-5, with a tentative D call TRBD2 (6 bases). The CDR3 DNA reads TGTGCCAGCAGGGTCCCGGGGAGGGAGACCCAGTACTTC. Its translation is CASRVPGRETQYF.